Each of the 8 T cell receptor beta chains below was sequenced from the same sample in a study of graft-versus-host responses after intestinal transplantation. Which antigens these TCRs recognize remains unknown. Clones were sequenced by immunoSEQ multiplex PCR, and TCRdb holds only the in-frame ones, with some missing. The repertoire holds tens of thousands of clones, with around 90% as singletons. The specimen comprised unstimulated CD4+ T cells sorted from spleen or lymph node cells, sampled before intestinal transplant. The source of these receptors is a human donor who received an intestinal transplant.

The rearrangement links TRBV6-5 to TRBJ2-7; 11 bases fit TRBD2. V lost 7 bases and J lost 5; bases outside the gene matches: 7. The CDR3 consists of 14 residues. Looked up from germline, CDR1 is MNHEY and CDR2 is SVGAGI. This CDR3 reads CASTPGTSGHEQYF. In nucleotides, the CDR3 is TGTGCCAGCACTCCCGGGACTAGCGGCCACGAGCAGTACTTC.

This chain joins TRBV4-1 and TRBJ2-3; D may match TRBD1 or TRBD2 (5 bases each). V shed 3 bases and J shed 1 base, with 17 bases lying between them. The CDR3 runs 17 residues. Germline CDR1 and CDR2: MGHRA and YSYEKL. The CDR3: CASSQTHGAERTDTQYF. In DNA form, the CDR3 reads TGCGCCAGCAGCCAGACCCACGGGGCGGAACGCACAGATACGCAGTATTTT.

The rearrangement links TRBV29-1 to TRBJ2-3; maybe TRBD2 (6 bases). V shed 4 bases and J shed 7 bases, with 18 bases lying between them. Germline CDR1 SQVTM, CDR2 ANQGSEA. There are 14 residues in the CDR3. CDR3 DNA: TGCAGCGTTGTAGGGAGGCTTGCCCTTAATACGCAGTATTTT. This translates into CSVVGRLALNTQYF.

The chain employs TRBV27 and TRBJ2-1; maybe TRBD2 (5 bases). Germline values: CDR1 MNHEY, CDR2 SMNVEV (reference sequence). The CDR3 runs 16 residues. The germline V and J ends were trimmed by 5 bases and 4 bases, with 18 bases remaining between them. CDR3 residues: CASSPDGYTGYNEQFF. CDR3 nucleotides: TGTGCCAGCAGTCCCGATGGGTACACGGGGTACAATGAGCAGTTCTTC.

The gene calls are TRBV14 and TRBJ2-5; TRBD2 aligns across 8 bases. The germline V gene encodes CDR1 SGHDN and CDR2 FVKESK. The CDR3 loop spans 13 amino acids. The V gene end was trimmed by 7 bases and the J gene end by 2 bases; junction bases not matched to a gene: 3. The CDR3 sequence: CASNGRAQETQYF. In nucleotides, the CDR3 is TGTGCCAGCAACGGGAGGGCTCAAGAGACCCAGTACTTC.

This chain uses TRBV5-4 with TRBJ1-2, with D possibly TRBD1 on 6 matching bases. This CDR3 has 15 residues. The V end lost 2 bases, the J end lost 5 bases, and 16 bases lay between the germline ends. Germline V lookup: CDR1 SGHNT, CDR2 YYREEE (reference sequence). The CDR3 nucleotides read TGTGCCAGCAGCTTTCCAACAGGGCCGGGGTATGGCTACACCTTC. Amino acids: CASSFPTGPGYGYTF.

The chain uses TRBV7-2 and TRBJ2-1, with 11 bases fitting TRBD2. J gave up 14 bases and V 4 bases, and 7 bases lay outside the gene matches. From germline, CDR1 is SGHTA and CDR2 FQGNSA. The CDR3 sequence is 13 residues long. The CDR3 loop reads CASSSIAGGPEFF. For the CDR3, the DNA is TGTGCCAGCAGCTCCATAGCGGGAGGGCCGGAGTTCTTC.

This chain uses TRBV15 with TRBJ2-1, with a tentative D call TRBD2 (6 bases). V was cut by 0 bases and J by 8 bases, with 14 bases left in between. CDR3 size: 15 residues. Per the germline V gene, CDR1 is LNHNV and CDR2 is YYDKDF (reference sequence). The CDR3 protein is CATSRESTSSDEQFF. In DNA form, the CDR3 reads TGTGCCACCAGCAGAGAAAGCACTAGCAGCGATGAGCAGTTCTTC.